Below, 11 T cell receptor beta chains from the same sample are listed, as sequenced in a study of shared clonotypes between healthy human individuals. Repertoires were generated with immunoSEQ multiplex PCR, while TCRdb's copy carries only in-frame clones and drops some. The sample holds 850,000 to 1,100,000 clones, around three quarters seen once. The material sequenced was memory CD4+ T cells from PBMCs. Noted subset: CD45RA-negative fraction. These receptors all stem from a man younger than 35 in good health. Some clones in this sample may be carry-over from other donors' samples.

The chain uses TRBV5-1 and TRBJ2-7; tentative D call: TRBD2 (6 bases). V was trimmed by 0 bases and J by 6 bases, leaving 13 bases between them. This CDR3 comprises 14 residues. CDR1 and CDR2 from the germline V gene are SGHRS and YFSETQ. In nucleotides, the CDR3 is TGCGCCAGCAGCTTGGACGCGGGGTGGGGCGAGCAGTACTTC. Translation: CASSLDAGWGEQYF.

The chain recombines TRBV7-6 with TRBJ2-7; D may be TRBD1 (5 bases). Germline CDR1 and CDR2: SGHVS and FNYEAQ. This CDR3 has 14 residues. Trimming removed 5 bases at V and 2 bases at J, with 13 bases between. CDR3 residues: CASSPRTSTYEQYF. In nucleotides, the CDR3 is TGTGCCAGCAGCCCCCGGACAAGTACCTACGAGCAGTACTTC.

There are a few counts of this clone. The genes are TRBV19 and TRBJ1-2; 8 bases map to TRBD1. Unmatched junction bases numbered 7, after V lost 6 bases and J lost 4 bases. The CDR3 spans 14 residues. Per germline, CDR1 LNHDA and CDR2 SQIVND (reference sequence). The CDR3 nucleotides are TGTGCCAGTAGACCCTCGGGACAGGTCTATGGCTACACCTTC. It yields the protein CASRPSGQVYGYTF. Complete variable domain (other parts from reference TRBV19 and TRBJ1-2): DGGITQSPKYLFRKEGQNVTLSCEQNLNHDAMYWYRQDPGQGLRLIYYSQIVNDFQKGDIAEGYSVSREKKESFPLTVTSAQKNPTAFYLCASRPSGQVYGYTFGSGTRLTVV.

This chain links TRBV28 with TRBJ2-4, with no clear D. The CDR3 is 15 residues long. The V and J ends lost 5 bases and 1 base respectively, with 12 bases between them. Germline-derived CDR1 and CDR2 are MDHEN and SYDVKM. Here the CDR3 reads CASSKSTVAKNIQYF. As DNA, the CDR3 is TGTGCCAGCAGTAAATCGACGGTTGCCAAAAACATTCAGTACTTC.

V and J are TRBV28 and TRBJ1-5; 7 bases match TRBD1. The ends lost 5 bases at V and 5 bases at J; junction bases unmatched: 3. The CDR3 sequence is 13 residues long. CDR1 is MDHEN and CDR2 is SYDVKM in the germline V gene. The CDR3 nucleotides are TGTGCCAGCAGTGTTACAGGGGATCAGCCCCAGCATTTT. Protein sequence: CASSVTGDQPQHF.

This chain connects TRBV5-5 to TRBJ1-2; 8 bases fit TRBD1. CDR3 length: 16 residues. V shed 6 bases, J shed 1 base, and the junction held 11 bases outside the gene matches. Germline lookup yields CDR1 SGHKS and CDR2 YYEKEE (reference sequence). CDR3 loop: CASILRTGLINYGYTF. CDR3 coding DNA: TGTGCCAGCATCCTTCGGACAGGGCTAATTAACTATGGCTACACCTTC.

This clone has just one count. The V gene is TRBV10-3, the J gene TRBJ2-1, with D possibly matching TRBD2 (6 bases). Germline V gene data show CDR1 as ENHRY and CDR2 as SYGVKD. The CDR3 totals 16 residues. With 11 bases removed from V and 4 bases from J, the gap between germline ends came to 24 bases. The CDR3 DNA is TGTGCCGGCGGACGCGCTCCTAGCGCTCATTACAATGAGCAGTTCTTC. It is translated as CAGGRAPSAHYNEQFF.

The chain uses TRBV10-3 and TRBJ2-7; no firm D call. The length of the CDR3 is 12 residues. Germline V CDR1 and CDR2: ENHRY, SYGVKD. V was pared by 4 bases and J by 3 bases, with 7 bases between. The chain's CDR3 is CAISARDYEQYF. Written as DNA, the CDR3 is TGTGCCATCAGTGCTAGGGACTACGAGCAGTACTTC.

The rearrangement links TRBV2 to TRBJ2-5; D is unresolved. Germline CDR1 reads SNHLY; CDR2 reads FYNNEI. V was pared by 7 bases and J by 1 base, with 10 bases between. The CDR3 spans 13 residues. The CDR3 DNA follows: TGTGCCAGCAAGTGGACCATCCAAGAGACCCAGTACTTC. This translates into CASKWTIQETQYF.

This rearrangement joins TRBV14 to TRBJ2-5; 8 nucleotides agree with TRBD1. Per the germline V gene, CDR1 is SGHDN and CDR2 is FVKESK. The CDR3 is 14 residues long. The V and J ends lost 4 bases and 5 bases, in that order; junction bases with no gene match: 6. This CDR3 is CASSRAGTGETQYF. The CDR3 region has the DNA TGTGCCAGCAGCCGGGCAGGGACAGGCGAGACCCAGTACTTC.

This clone has only one observation. This chain links TRBV19 with TRBJ2-7; D gene uncertain. The CDR3 contains 14 residues. The germline V gene has CDR1 LNHDA and CDR2 SQIVND (reference sequence). V was cut by 3 bases and J by 5 bases, with 14 bases left in between. The CDR3 sequence: CASSMGYLWDEQYF. Written as DNA, the CDR3 is TGTGCCAGTAGTATGGGATACCTCTGGGACGAGCAGTACTTC.